This T cell receptor (beta chain) emerged from a study of PD-1 blockade in mismatch repair-deficient tumors. V shed 6 bases and J 7 bases; nucleotides not matched to a gene: 10. Germline V gives CDR1 MDHEN, CDR2 SYDVKM. The length of the CDR3 is 14 residues. Clones were sequenced by immunoSEQ multiplex PCR, and TCRdb holds only the in-frame ones, with some missing. This table has tens of thousands of clones, roughly 80% appearing once. The V and J genes are TRBV28 and TRBJ1-2, with TRBD1 identical over 8 bases. The sequences come from peripheral blood, collected 12 weeks after starting pembrolizumab. This clonotype was sampled from an adult with mismatch repair-deficient cancer. CDR3 sequence (DNA): TGTGCCAGCAGCCTCATACAGGGGGGTATTGGCTACACCTTC. It codes for CASSLIQGGIGYTF.